The 30 T cell receptor beta chains given below trace back to one sample, sequenced in a study of blood T cell repertoires in COVID-19. The assay was immunoSEQ multiplex PCR, and TCRdb's table has in-frame clones only and misses some. The sample shows about 250,000 clones, over 70% of them seen only once. Sequenced input: PBMCs or T cells enriched from blood (not recorded which). These receptor sequences come from a woman between 40 and 55 years old who had been exposed to COVID-19.

The gene calls are TRBV9 and TRBJ1-1; possible D gene TRBD1, 6 bases. The CDR3 contains 15 residues. Germline V gene lookup returns CDR1 SGDLS and CDR2 YYNGEE. V lost 3 bases, J lost 2 bases, and 14 bases lay in between. The DNA for the CDR3 is TGTGCCAGCAGCGAGGGGGGGCGGTTAAACACTGAAGCTTTCTTT. Its translation is CASSEGGRLNTEAFF.

On this clone: One end of the junction does not line up with germline, which may come from a read error. V is TRBV5-1 and J is TRBJ1-3; 10 positions match TRBD1. The CDR3 is made up of 15 amino acids. Germline CDR1 is SGHRS and CDR2 is YFSETQ. The CDR3 protein is CASSVDRGPGNTIYF. DNA of the CDR3: TGTGCCAGCAGCGTAGACAGGGGGCCCGGAAACACCATATATTTT.

The chain employs TRBV9 and TRBJ1-1; the D gene is possibly TRBD1 (5 bases). This CDR3 spans 14 amino acids. V shed 1 base and J shed 1 base, with 8 bases lying between them. Germline lookup yields CDR1 SGDLS and CDR2 YYNGEE. This CDR3 reads CASSVITGNTEAFF. CDR3 sequence (DNA): TGTGCCAGCAGCGTAATCACAGGGAACACTGAAGCTTTCTTT.

J is TRBJ2-2 and V is TRBV14, with D possibly matching TRBD1 (5 bases). Trimming left V 3 bases short and J 0 bases short, with 8 bases between. Germline values: CDR1 SGHDN, CDR2 FVKESK. This CDR3 is 15 amino acids long. The CDR3 protein is CASSQTASNTGELFF. CDR3 bases: TGTGCCAGCAGCCAGACAGCATCGAACACCGGGGAGCTGTTTTTT.

This chain connects TRBV7-9 to TRBJ2-7; no clear D. Trimming left V 3 bases short and J 7 bases short, with 10 bases between. Per the germline V gene, CDR1 is SEHNR and CDR2 is FQNEAQ (reference sequence). The CDR3 contains 12 residues. For the CDR3, the DNA is TGTGCCAGCAGCTTCACCCAGTTGGAGCAGTACTTC. Protein: CASSFTQLEQYF.

CDR3 protein: CASSQVGGQVLAKNIQYF. In DNA, the CDR3 is TGTGCCAGCAGCCAAGTGGGAGGACAGGTCCTAGCCAAAAACATTCAGTACTTC. The genes are TRBV3-1 (or the pseudogene TRBV3-2) and TRBJ2-4; perhaps TRBD1 as D (7 bases). There are 18 residues in the CDR3. Per the germline V gene, CDR1 is LGHDT and CDR2 is YNNKEL (reference sequence). Trimming removed 1 base at V and 0 bases at J, with 16 bases between.

This chain links TRBV6-2 or TRBV6-3 with TRBJ2-7, with 7 bases matching TRBD1. V lost 5 bases, J lost 1 base, and 5 bases stayed unmatched. The CDR3 extends over 14 amino acids. Germline V gene sequence: CDR1 MNHEY, CDR2 SVGEGT. CDR3 nucleotides: TGTGCCAGCAGTAAATACAGGGGTTCCTACGAGCAGTACTTC. Its protein is CASSKYRGSYEQYF.

This chain uses TRBV23-1 with TRBJ2-3; TRBD1 aligns across 7 bases. TRBV23-1 is an ORF, and what it does is uncertain. J was trimmed by 5 bases and V by 7 bases; bases with no gene match: 9. This CDR3 is built from 14 residues. In nucleotides, the CDR3 is TGCGCCAGCAACCGCAGGGGGTCGGGAGATACGCAGTATTTT. This sequence encodes CASNRRGSGDTQYF.

The chain couples TRBV27 to TRBJ2-6; 7 bases are shared with TRBD1. The germline gives CDR1 MNHEY, CDR2 SMNVEV (reference sequence). This CDR3 contains 18 residues. Trimming took 5 bases from V and 2 from J; bases not matched to a gene: 12. The CDR3 is CASSPRPTTGAGANVLTF. The CDR3 nucleotides are TGTGCCAGCAGTCCCAGGCCGACCACAGGGGCTGGGGCCAACGTCCTGACTTTC.

The chain is built from TRBV5-4 and TRBJ2-3, with unresolved D. The CDR3 sequence is 12 residues long. Trimming stripped 4 bases from V and 2 bases from J, with 5 bases between. Germline V CDR1 and CDR2: SGHNT, YYREEE (reference sequence). The CDR3 protein is CASSPTTDTQYF. DNA for the CDR3: TGTGCCAGCAGCCCTACCACAGATACGCAGTATTTT.

This chain uses TRBV4-3 with TRBJ1-1; D is undetermined. Germline V gene sequence: CDR1 LGHNA, CDR2 YSLEER. Trimming left V 0 bases short and J 9 bases short, with 11 bases between. CDR3 size: 13 residues. The CDR3 nucleotides are TGCGCCAGCAGCCAAGATAAGGGAGGGAAAGCTTTCTTT. This gives the protein CASSQDKGGKAFF.

The chain is built from TRBV30 and TRBJ1-6, with a possible D match to TRBD1 (5 bases). Germline V lookup: CDR1 GTSNPN, CDR2 SVGIG (reference sequence). The ends were cut back, 3 bases at V and 9 bases at J, with 15 bases in the middle. This CDR3 contains 14 residues. CDR3 sequence reads: CAWRGGAGSSPLHF. The DNA of the CDR3 is TGTGCCTGGAGGGGTGGAGCAGGGTCTTCACCCCTCCACTTT.

The chain has TRBV28 and TRBJ1-2, with 12 bases aligning to TRBD1. CDR1 is MDHEN and CDR2 is SYDVKM in the germline V gene. V lost 6 bases and J lost 8; bases outside the gene matches: 7. The CDR3 is 14 amino acids. The CDR3 DNA reads TGTGCCAGCAGGTCGGGACAGGGGGCGAGAGGCTACACCTTC. It yields the protein CASRSGQGARGYTF.

The V and J genes are TRBV2 and TRBJ1-1; 7 nucleotides align to TRBD1. CDR3 length: 14 residues. V was pared by 4 bases and J by 3 bases, with 5 bases of the junction left unmatched. CDR1 is SNHLY and CDR2 is FYNNEI in the germline V gene. The CDR3: CASSGGQKDTEAFF. DNA for the CDR3: TGTGCCAGCAGTGGGGGACAGAAGGACACTGAAGCTTTCTTT.

The chain combines TRBV10-3 with TRBJ1-3; 8 bases map to TRBD1. Trimming cost V 2 bases and J 3 bases; bases outside gene matches: 3. Germline V gene lookup returns CDR1 ENHRY and CDR2 SYGVKD. The CDR3 consists of 15 residues. The CDR3 DNA sequence: TGTGCCATCAGTGAGAGCAGGGGGCTTGGAAACACCATATATTTT. It yields the protein CAISESRGLGNTIYF.

This sequence joins TRBV24-1 and TRBJ1-6, with D maybe TRBD1 (5 bases). The CDR3 sequence is 16 residues long. Deletions cut 4 bases from V and 7 bases from J, with 16 bases between. CDR1 and CDR2 (germline): KGHDR, SFDVKD. The DNA for the CDR3 is TGTGCCACCAGTGACGCCCGTGGGGGGGGAAATTCACCCCTCCACTTT. This encodes CATSDARGGGNSPLHF.

The chain combines TRBV3-1 (or the pseudogene TRBV3-2) with TRBJ1-2, with 9 bases aligning to TRBD1. Looked up from germline, CDR1 is LGHDT and CDR2 is YNNKEL (reference sequence). J was trimmed by 4 bases and V by 5 bases; bases with no gene match: 5. The CDR3 totals 14 residues. CDR3 sequence: CASSLQTGGYGYTF. The CDR3 DNA reads as TGTGCCAGCAGCTTACAGACAGGGGGCTATGGCTACACCTTC.

J is TRBJ1-1 and V is TRBV29-1; D not certain. Trimming took 2 bases from V and 2 from J, leaving 15 bases between them. Germline values: CDR1 SQVTM, CDR2 ANQGSEA. The length of the CDR3 is 15 residues. Here the CDR3 reads CSVESPRLYNTEAFF. The CDR3 nucleotides read TGCAGCGTTGAATCGCCGCGGCTTTATAACACTGAAGCTTTCTTT.

The J gene is TRBJ1-2, the V gene TRBV29-1, with a tentative D call TRBD1 (5 bases). With 6 bases removed from V and 3 bases from J, the gap between germline ends came to 14 bases. Germline CDR1 is SQVTM and CDR2 is ANQGSEA. This CDR3 contains 13 residues. This chain's CDR3 is CSVQSGGYYGYTF. CDR3 in DNA: TGCAGCGTCCAATCGGGGGGATACTATGGCTACACCTTC.

The V gene is TRBV11-2, the J gene TRBJ1-1; 9 bases align to TRBD1. Germline trimming cut 5 bases from V and 7 bases from J; bases unmatched to any gene: 8. This CDR3 spans 14 amino acids. From germline, CDR1 is SGHAT and CDR2 FQNNGV. In DNA form, the CDR3 reads TGTGCCAGCAGCCCCGGACAGGGGAAGGTTGAAGCTTTCTTT. Translating it yields CASSPGQGKVEAFF.

The rearrangement links TRBV10-3 to TRBJ1-1; D is unclear. The CDR3 is 13 amino acids. Trimming took off 7 bases at V and 1 base at J, with 10 bases between the two ends. Germline V gene data show CDR1 as ENHRY and CDR2 as SYGVKD. The CDR3 bases are TGTGCCATCATCGGTCAGGCGAACACTGAAGCTTTCTTT. Translating it yields CAIIGQANTEAFF.

V and J are TRBV18 and TRBJ1-6, with TRBD1 as a possible D gene (6 bases). The CDR3 has 15 residues. V was shortened by 9 bases and J by 8 bases, with 20 bases between the two germline ends. CDR1 and CDR2 (germline): KGHSH, LQKENI. This chain's CDR3 is CASSRDKGPHSPLHF. DNA of the CDR3: TGTGCCAGTTCCCGGGACAAGGGGCCCCATTCACCCCTCCACTTT.

The V gene is TRBV27, the J gene TRBJ1-6, with D maybe TRBD1 (5 bases). This CDR3 region has 15 residues. Germline V gene sequence: CDR1 MNHEY, CDR2 SMNVEV (reference sequence). V dropped 1 base and J dropped 8 bases, with 12 bases sitting between them. CDR3 loop: CASSLLGDGYSPLHF. The CDR3 bases are TGTGCCAGCAGTTTATTAGGGGATGGGTATTCACCCCTCCACTTT.

This clone has a single count. This chain uses TRBV28 with TRBJ2-7, with D possibly being TRBD1 (6 bases). The germline V and J ends were trimmed by 6 bases and 4 bases, with 13 bases remaining between them. The CDR3 is made up of 13 amino acids. Germline CDR1 is MDHEN and CDR2 is SYDVKM. CDR3 sequence reads: CASRHRDTYEQYF. The DNA of the CDR3 is TGTGCCAGCAGGCACCGGGACACTTACGAGCAGTACTTC. The full variable domain, rest sourced from reference TRBV28 and TRBJ2-7, is DVKVTQSSRYLVKRTGEKVFLECVQDMDHENMFWYRQDPGLGLRLIYFSYDVKMKEKGDIPEGYSVSREKKERFSLILESASTNQTSMYLCASRHRDTYEQYFGPGTRLTVT.

The V call is TRBV3-1 (or the pseudogene TRBV3-2), the J call TRBJ2-3, with 15 positions matching TRBD2. Germline V lookup: CDR1 LGHDT, CDR2 YNNKEL (reference sequence). J gave up 4 bases and V 0 bases, and 2 bases lay outside the gene matches. There are 17 residues in the CDR3. This chain's CDR3 is CASSQEGLAGGPDTQYF. The CDR3, as DNA: TGTGCCAGCAGCCAAGAGGGACTAGCGGGGGGCCCAGATACGCAGTATTTT.

The chain has TRBV7-8 and TRBJ1-1, with a possible D match to TRBD1 (5 bases). Germline V gene data show CDR1 as SGHVS and CDR2 as FQNEAQ. Trimming took off 2 bases at V and 3 bases at J, with 10 bases between the two ends. CDR3 size: 14 residues. The CDR3 coding sequence is TGTGCCAGCAGCTTACCGGGGGTATACACTGAAGCTTTCTTT. Translating it yields CASSLPGVYTEAFF.

V gene TRBV30 combines with J gene TRBJ2-2; TRBD1 aligns across 9 bases. This CDR3 spans 14 amino acids. From germline, CDR1 is GTSNPN and CDR2 SVGIG (reference sequence). V was pared by 3 bases and J by 6 bases, with 5 bases of the junction left unmatched. In DNA, the CDR3 is TGTGCCTGGAGGGGACAGGGATCGGCCGGGGAGCTGTTTTTT. It specifies CAWRGQGSAGELFF. Together with reference TRBV30 and TRBJ2-2, the CDR3 gives the full variable domain: SQTIHQWPATLVQPVGSPLSLECTVEGTSNPNLYWYRQAAGRGLQLLFYSVGIGQISSEVPQNLSASRPQDRQFILSSKKLLLSDSGFYLCAWRGQGSAGELFFGEGSRLTVL.

There are a few counts of this clone. This chain joins TRBV14 and TRBJ1-1; D may be TRBD1 (5 bases). The CDR3 totals 14 residues. The V gene lost 4 bases and the J gene lost 2 bases, with 11 bases spanning the gap. Germline CDR1 SGHDN, CDR2 FVKESK. The CDR3 nucleotides are TGTGCCAGCAGCCGCCTTACAGGAAACACTGAAGCTTTCTTT. Its translation: CASSRLTGNTEAFF.

V gene TRBV11-3 combines with J gene TRBJ1-1; the D gene is possibly TRBD1 (6 bases). The V and J ends lost 5 bases and 4 bases respectively, with 17 bases between them. The CDR3 has 15 amino acids. The germline V gene encodes CDR1 SGHNT and CDR2 YENEEA. For the CDR3, the DNA is TGTGCCAGCAGCCCCACCCTACAGGGTTCCACTGAAGCTTTCTTT. Translated: CASSPTLQGSTEAFF.

The chain is built from TRBV13 and TRBJ1-1; D unresolved. CDR3 length: 15 residues. V was trimmed by 4 bases and J by 9 bases, leaving 21 bases between them. From germline, CDR1 is PRHDT and CDR2 FYEKMQ (reference sequence). The CDR3 loop reads CASSSLEALATKAFF. The DNA for the CDR3 is TGTGCCAGCAGCTCGCTGGAGGCTCTGGCAACTAAAGCTTTCTTT. The entire variable domain, with the rest obtained from reference TRBV13 and TRBJ1-1, is as follows: AAGVIQSPRHLIKEKRETATLKCYPIPRHDTVYWYQQGPGQDPQFLISFYEKMQSDKGSIPDRFSAQQFSDYHSELNMSSLELGDSALYFCASSSLEALATKAFFGQGTRLTVV.